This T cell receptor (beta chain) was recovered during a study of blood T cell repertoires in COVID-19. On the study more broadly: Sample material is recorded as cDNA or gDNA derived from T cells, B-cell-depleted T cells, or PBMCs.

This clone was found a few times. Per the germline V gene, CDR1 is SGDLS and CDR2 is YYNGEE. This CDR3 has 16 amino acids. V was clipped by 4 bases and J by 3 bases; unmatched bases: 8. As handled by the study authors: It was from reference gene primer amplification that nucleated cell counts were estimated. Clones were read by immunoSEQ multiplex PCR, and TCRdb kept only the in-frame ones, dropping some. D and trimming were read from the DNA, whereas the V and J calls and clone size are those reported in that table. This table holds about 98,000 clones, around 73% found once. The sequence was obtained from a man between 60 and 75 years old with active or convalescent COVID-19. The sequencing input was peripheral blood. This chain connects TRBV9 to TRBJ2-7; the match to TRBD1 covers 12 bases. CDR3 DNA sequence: TGTGCCAGCAGCCCTGGGGGACAGGGGGCAGGCTACGAGCAGTACGTC. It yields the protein CASSPGGQGAGYEQYV.